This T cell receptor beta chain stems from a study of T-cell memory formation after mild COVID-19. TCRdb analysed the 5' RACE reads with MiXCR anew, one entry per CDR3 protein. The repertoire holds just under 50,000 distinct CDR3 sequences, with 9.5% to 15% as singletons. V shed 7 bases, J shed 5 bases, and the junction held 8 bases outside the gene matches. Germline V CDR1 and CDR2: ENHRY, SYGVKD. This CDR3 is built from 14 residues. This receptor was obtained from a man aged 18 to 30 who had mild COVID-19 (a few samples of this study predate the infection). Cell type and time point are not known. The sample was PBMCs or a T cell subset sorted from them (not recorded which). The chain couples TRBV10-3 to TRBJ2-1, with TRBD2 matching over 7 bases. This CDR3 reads CAITTGGNHNEQFF. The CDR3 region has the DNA TGTGCCATCACAACGGGGGGAAACCACAATGAGCAGTTCTTC.